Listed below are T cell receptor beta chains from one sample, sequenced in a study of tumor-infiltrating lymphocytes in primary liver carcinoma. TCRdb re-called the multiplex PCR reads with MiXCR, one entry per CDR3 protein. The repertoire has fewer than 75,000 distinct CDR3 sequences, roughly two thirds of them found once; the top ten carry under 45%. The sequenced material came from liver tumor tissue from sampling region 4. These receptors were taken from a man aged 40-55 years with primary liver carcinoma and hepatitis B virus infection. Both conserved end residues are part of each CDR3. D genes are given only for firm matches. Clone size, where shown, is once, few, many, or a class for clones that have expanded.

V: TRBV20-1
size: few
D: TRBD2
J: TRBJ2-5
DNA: TGCAGTGCTGGTCTAGCGGGACCCACGACCCAGTACTTC
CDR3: CSAGLAGPTTQYF

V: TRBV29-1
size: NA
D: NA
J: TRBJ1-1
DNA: TGTAGCGTCGTTTGGATTCTGAAGAACACTGAAGCTTTCTTT
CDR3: CSVVWILKNTEAFF

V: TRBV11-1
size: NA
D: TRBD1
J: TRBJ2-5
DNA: TGTGCCAGCAGAGGACAGGTGGAGGAGGAGGCCCAGTACTTC
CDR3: CASRGQVEEEAQYF

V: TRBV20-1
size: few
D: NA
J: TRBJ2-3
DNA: TGCAGTGCCAATGCTTGGCAGGGGACAGATACGCAGTATTTT
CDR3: CSANAWQGTDTQYF

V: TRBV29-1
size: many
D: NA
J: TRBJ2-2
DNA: TGCAGCGTTGGATCCCCGGACTCAAACACCGGGGAGCTGTTTTTT
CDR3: CSVGSPDSNTGELFF

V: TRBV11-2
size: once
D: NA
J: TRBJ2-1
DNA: TGTACTAGCAGCTTATACCGGCTAGTTGGTAAGCAGTTCTTC
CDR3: CTSSLYRLVGKQFF

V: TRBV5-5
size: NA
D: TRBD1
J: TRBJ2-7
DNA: TGTGCCAGCGACTTCCGGGACAGGGGTTACGGGCAGTACTTC
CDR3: CASDFRDRGYGQYF

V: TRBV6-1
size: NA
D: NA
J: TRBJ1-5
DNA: TGTGCCAGCAGCGAAACCCGACAAGGAACAGTCAGTCAGCCCCAGCATTTT
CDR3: CASSETRQGTVSQPQHF

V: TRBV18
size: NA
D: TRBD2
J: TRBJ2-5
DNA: TGTGCCAGCTCATTAAGGACTAGCGGGAGTGGGAAGACCCAGTACTTC
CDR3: CASSLRTSGSGKTQYF

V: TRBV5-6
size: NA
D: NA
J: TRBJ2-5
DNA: TGTGCCAGTAGCTTAGGGGAGCTAGAGACCCAGTACTTC
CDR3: CASSLGELETQYF

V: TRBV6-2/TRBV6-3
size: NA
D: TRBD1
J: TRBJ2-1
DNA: TGTGACAGCAGTTACCGACAGGGAGCGAGTGATGAGCAGTTCTTC
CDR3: CDSSYRQGASDEQFF

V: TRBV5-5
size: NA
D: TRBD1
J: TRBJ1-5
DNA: TGTGCCAGCAGCTCGGGACAGACGGTTAGCAATCAGCCCCAGCGTTTT
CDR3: CASSSGQTVSNQPQRF

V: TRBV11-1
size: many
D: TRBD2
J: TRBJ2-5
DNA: TGTGCCAGCAGCTTTCCCGGGACTAGCGGGACCAAAAGCATTCAATACTTC
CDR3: CASSFPGTSGTKSIQYF

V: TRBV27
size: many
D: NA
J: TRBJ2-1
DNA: TGTGCCAGCAGTCAAACCAACAATGAGCAGTTCTTC
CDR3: CASSQTNNEQFF

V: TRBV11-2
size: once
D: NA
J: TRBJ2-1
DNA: TGTGCCAGCGGTTCTCGCAGGGGCTCCTACAATGAGCAGTTCTTT
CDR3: CASGSRRGSYNEQFF

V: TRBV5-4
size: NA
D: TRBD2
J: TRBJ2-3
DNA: TGTGCCAGCAGCCTTCCCCAGCGGGAGGGAGATACGCAGTATTTT
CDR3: CASSLPQREGDTQYF

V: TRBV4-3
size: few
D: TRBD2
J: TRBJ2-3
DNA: TGCGCCAGCAGCCAAGAGCTAAGCGGGGGACCAGATACGCAGTATTTT
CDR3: CASSQELSGGPDTQYF

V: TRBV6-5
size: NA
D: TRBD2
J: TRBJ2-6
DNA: TGTGCCAGCAGTTACTCTCAACCTGCCTTGACGGGAGGCTTCTCTGGGGCCAACATCTTGACTTTC
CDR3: CASSYSQPALTGGFSGANILTF

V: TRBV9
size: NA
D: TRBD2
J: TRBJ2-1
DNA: TGTGCCAGCAGCGCCTCCGGGACTAACGTCGATGAGCAGTTCTTC
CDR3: CASSASGTNVDEQFF

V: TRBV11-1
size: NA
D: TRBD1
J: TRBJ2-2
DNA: TGTGCCAGAAGCCTTACAGGGGCTACCGGGGAGCTGTTTTTT
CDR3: CARSLTGATGELFF

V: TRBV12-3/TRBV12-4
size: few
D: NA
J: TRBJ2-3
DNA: TGTGCCAGCAGTTTACGTGACCAATTAGCGTCCGCCGATACGCAGTATTTT
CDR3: CASSLRDQLASADTQYF

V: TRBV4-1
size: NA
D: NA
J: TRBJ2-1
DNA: TGCGCCAACAGCCAAGATGGACGGGAGCCATATGAGCAGTTCTTC
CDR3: CANSQDGREPYEQFF